One and the same sample provided the 28 T cell receptor beta chains below, sequenced in a study of blood T cells in healthy people across ages. A second PCR, run for about 6 to 11 cycles, used a sample-barcoded 5' primer plus a J-beta primer mix. TCRdb reprocessed the 5' RACE reads via MiXCR and lists one record per CDR3 protein. Of over a million distinct CDR3 sequences listed, less than 25% are singletons. This same sample was also taken into another study, of T cells of mothers and their children.

Sequencing was carried out using blood. The receptors here all came from a girl aged 2 to 9 in good health.

The chain is built from TRBV11-2 and TRBJ2-3, with D hard to call. The CDR3 is made up of 16 amino acids. Germline CDR1 SGHAT, CDR2 FQNNGV. V dropped 5 bases and J dropped 0 bases, with 15 bases sitting between them. This CDR3 is CASSEYRALSTDTQYF. CDR3 nucleotide sequence: TGTGCCAGCAGCGAGTACCGGGCTTTGAGCACAGATACGCAGTATTTT.

This clonotype was detected only a few times. CDR3 in amino acids: CASSSGQGPPRDEQFF. The CDR3, as DNA: TGTGCCAGCAGCTCGGGACAGGGTCCCCCGCGCGATGAGCAGTTCTTC. The V call is TRBV7-2, the J call TRBJ2-5; the match to TRBD1 covers 9 bases. The J call is in doubt because the DNA end fits TRBJ2-1 better. The CDR3 loop spans 16 amino acids. In germline, CDR1 is SGHTA, CDR2 FQGNSA.

This rearrangement joins TRBV19 to TRBJ2-7; a possible D gene is TRBD1 (5 bases). Germline CDR1 reads LNHDA; CDR2 reads SQIVND (reference sequence). This CDR3 has 17 residues. The germline V and J ends were trimmed by 6 bases and 5 bases, with 26 bases remaining between them. As DNA, the CDR3 is TGTGCCAGTAGCAAAAGTCCCGACAGCCCGTGGTTCGACGAGCAGTACTTC. Translated: CASSKSPDSPWFDEQYF.

This clonotype appeared many times. The chain combines TRBV2 with TRBJ2-6, with 7 bases identical to TRBD2. The CDR3 has 16 amino acids. Germline CDR1 and CDR2: SNHLY and FYNNEI. J lost 0 bases, V lost 2 bases, and 1 base had no gene match. CDR3 sequence reads: CASSESGVSGANVLTF. CDR3 DNA: TGTGCCAGCAGTGAAAGCGGGGTCTCTGGGGCCAACGTCCTGACTTTC. The full variable domain, rest sourced from reference TRBV2 and TRBJ2-6, is EPEVTQTPSHQVTQMGQEVILRCVPISNHLYFYWYRQILGQKVEFLVSFYNNEISEKSEIFDDQFSVERPDGSNFTLKIRSTKLEDSAMYFCASSESGVSGANVLTFGAGSRLTVL.

This clonotype was recorded a few times. V usage is TRBV6-5 and J usage is TRBJ2-4, with D unresolved. CDR3 length: 13 amino acids. Per the germline V gene, CDR1 is MNHEY and CDR2 is SVGAGI. V was trimmed by 4 bases and J by 7 bases, leaving 11 bases between them. This CDR3 is CASSSPSINIQYF. The CDR3 DNA reads TGTGCCAGCAGTTCTCCCTCAATTAACATTCAGTACTTC.

This rearrangement joins TRBV2 to TRBJ2-1; 11 bases match TRBD1. Germline V gene data show CDR1 as SNHLY and CDR2 as FYNNEI. The ends lost 4 bases at V and 12 bases at J; junction bases unmatched: 8. CDR3 length equals 14 residues. The DNA for the CDR3 is TGTGCCAGCAGTGGGACAGGGGGCATTTGGGTGCAGTTCTTC. This sequence encodes CASSGTGGIWVQFF.

This clonotype was seen a few times. This may arise from a read error, as a much more abundant clone is one base away. For the CDR3, the DNA is TGTGCCATCAGTGAGTCGACAGGTAGCAATCGGCCCCAGCATTTT. Its translation: CAISESTGSNRPQHF. The chain joins TRBV10-3 to TRBJ1-5, with D perhaps matching TRBD1 (6 bases). Germline CDR1 ENHRY, CDR2 SYGVKD. The CDR3 consists of 15 residues.

The CDR3 bases are TGTGCTAGCGGGGATCGTTGGACAGGGTCCGGGGCTTTCTTT. This translates into CASGDRWTGSGAFF. The V call is TRBV27, the J call TRBJ1-1; 8 positions match TRBD1. CDR1 and CDR2 from the germline V gene are MNHEY and SMNVEV (reference sequence). This CDR3 spans 14 amino acids.

This clonotype was observed a few times. The rearrangement links TRBV6-6 to TRBJ2-2, with 9 nucleotides matching TRBD1. Germline CDR1 and CDR2: MNHNY and SVGAGI (reference sequence). This CDR3 spans 16 amino acids. The ends lost 5 bases at V and 4 bases at J; junction bases unmatched: 8. CDR3 amino acids: CASSTLTGGLTGELFF. The CDR3 DNA is TGTGCCAGCAGTACTCTGACAGGGGGGCTCACCGGGGAGCTGTTTTTT.

This CDR3 is CSAFRGGMEETQYF. Here the CDR3 DNA reads TGCAGTGCTTTTCGGGGGGGCATGGAGGAGACCCAGTACTTC. The chain has TRBV20-1 and TRBJ2-5, with TRBD2 matching 8 bases. V dropped 5 bases and J dropped 5; count of bases not matched to a gene: 10. This CDR3 has 14 residues. Germline V gene lookup returns CDR1 DFQATT and CDR2 SNEGSKA (reference sequence).

Only a few counts were recorded for this clonotype. The J gene is TRBJ2-2, the V gene TRBV10-3, with D possibly matching TRBD1 (6 bases). CDR3 length: 15 amino acids. Trimming removed 10 bases from V and 0 bases from J, with 15 bases in between. Germline V gives CDR1 ENHRY, CDR2 SYGVKD. CDR3 bases: TGTGCCACCCCAAGGACAGAACCGAACACCGGGGAGCTGTTTTTT. Protein: CATPRTEPNTGELFF.

The chain joins TRBV5-6 to TRBJ1-4; D not resolved. Trimming shortened V by 1 base and J by 7 bases, and 11 bases separated the two germline ends. Germline CDR1 and CDR2: SGHDT and YYEEEE. This CDR3 is 14 amino acids long. CDR3 loop: CASSLNGESEKLFF. The CDR3 DNA reads as TGTGCCAGCAGCTTGAACGGGGAGAGTGAAAAACTGTTTTTT.

On this clonotype: Mismatch with germline at one junction end may stem from a read error. CDR3 bases: TGTGCCAGCAGACAAATACAGGGCACTGAACCTTTCTTT. Its protein product is CASRQIQGTEPFF. The chain carries TRBV28 and TRBJ1-1, with a possible D match to TRBD1 (6 bases). This CDR3 contains 13 residues. Germline CDR1 and CDR2: MDHEN and SYDVKM.

The chain couples TRBV3-1 to TRBJ1-6; TRBD1 might be the D (5 bases). V lost 8 bases to trimming and J lost 0 bases, with 8 bases between them. The CDR3 is 14 amino acids. The germline gives CDR1 LGHDT, CDR2 YNNKEL (reference sequence). The CDR3 DNA sequence: TGTGCCAGCGTCGACAGCTCCTATAATTCACCCCTCCACTTT. This sequence encodes CASVDSSYNSPLHF.

In its sample, this clonotype was seen a few times. The J gene is TRBJ1-6, the V gene TRBV6-4; D is unresolved. Trimming took 2 bases from V and 8 from J, leaving 4 bases between them. The CDR3 is made up of 12 amino acids. The germline V gene has CDR1 MRHNA and CDR2 SNTAGT. CDR3 sequence reads: CASSDGYSPLHF. As DNA, the CDR3 is TGTGCCAGCAGTGACGGTTATTCACCCCTCCACTTT.

The chain is built from TRBV5-6 and TRBJ2-5; D not resolved. TRBJ2-1 explains the end of the DNA better; the J call may be wrong. Germline V gives CDR1 SGHDT, CDR2 YYEEEE. The CDR3 extends over 15 amino acids. CDR3 nucleotides: TGTGCCAGCAGCTTGGGCGGTAACGAATACAATGAGCAGTTCTTC. Residues: CASSLGGNEYNEQFF.

The sample holds a few counts of this clonotype. The genes are TRBV7-2 and TRBJ2-3; D is tentatively TRBD1 or TRBD2 (6 bases each). CDR1 and CDR2 (germline): SGHTA, FQGNSA. V dropped 6 bases and J dropped 0 bases, with 16 bases sitting between them. CDR3 length: 16 residues. The CDR3 coding sequence is TGTGCCAGCAGAGGGAGGAGAGGGACAAGCACAGATACGCAGTATTTT. Translated, it gives CASRGRRGTSTDTQYF.

The sample holds one count of this clonotype. CDR3: CSARDYMTSGRGYNEQFF. CDR3 sequence (DNA): TGCAGTGCTAGAGATTATATGACTAGCGGGAGGGGGTACAATGAGCAGTTCTTC. The chain is built from TRBV20-1 and TRBJ2-7; 14 bases agree with TRBD2. The J call may be incorrect, as the DNA end agrees better with TRBJ2-1. CDR3 length: 18 residues. The V gene's germline CDR1 is DFQATT and CDR2 SNEGSKA (reference sequence).

V and J are TRBV3-1 and TRBJ2-1; 10 bases line up with TRBD2. V shed 4 bases and J 0 bases; nucleotides not matched to a gene: 12. The germline V gene encodes CDR1 LGHDT and CDR2 YNNKEL (reference sequence). The CDR3 consists of 19 residues. CDR3 residues: CASSLPRKSGRASYNEQFF. The CDR3 nucleotides read TGTGCCAGCAGCCTACCCCGAAAGAGCGGGAGGGCCTCCTACAATGAGCAGTTCTTC.

The V gene is TRBV27, the J gene TRBJ2-7; D gene uncertain. Trimming removed 3 bases at V and 0 bases at J, with 12 bases between. CDR3 length equals 15 residues. The germline CDR1 and CDR2 sequences are MNHEY and SMNVEV (reference sequence). This CDR3 reads CASSFAPPSSYEQYF. DNA of the CDR3: TGTGCCAGCAGTTTCGCGCCCCCCTCCTCCTACGAGCAGTACTTC.

The rearrangement joins TRBV3-1 to TRBJ1-2; 8 nucleotides match TRBD1. CDR3 size: 14 residues. V lost 4 bases and J lost 3; bases outside the gene matches: 4. Germline lookup yields CDR1 LGHDT and CDR2 YNNKEL (reference sequence). CDR3 protein: CASSLQQGDYGYTF. The DNA for the CDR3 is TGTGCCAGCAGCCTTCAACAGGGGGACTATGGCTACACCTTC. Filled out from reference TRBV3-1 and TRBJ1-2, the complete variable domain reads DTAVSQTPKYLVTQMGNDKSIKCEQNLGHDTMYWYKQDSKKFLKIMFSYNNKELIINETVPNRFSPKSPDKAHLNLHINSLELGDSAVYFCASSLQQGDYGYTFGSGTRLTVV.

The V call is TRBV7-3, the J call TRBJ2-7; D unclear. This CDR3 spans 13 amino acids. V dropped 0 bases and J dropped 3 bases, with 6 bases sitting between them. In germline, CDR1 is SGHTA, CDR2 FQGTGA. CDR3 in DNA: TGTGCCAGCAGCTTAACGGAAGGCTACGAGCAGTACTTC. Protein product: CASSLTEGYEQYF.

This clonotype has just a few counts. A junction end diverges from the germline sequence, so it may reflect a read error. The chain joins TRBV7-3 to TRBJ2-5; D is unclear. The CDR3 length is 15 residues. Germline CDR1 and CDR2: SGHTA and FQGTGA. The CDR3 spells CASSLRLELHNEQLF. The CDR3 DNA is TGTGCCAGCAGCTTAAGACTTGAGCTTCACAATGAGCAGCTCTTC.

The V call is TRBV7-9, the J call TRBJ1-4; no definite D call. V was pared by 1 base and J by 7 bases, with 13 bases between. This CDR3 contains 15 residues. Germline loops: CDR1 SEHNR, CDR2 FQNEAQ (reference sequence). The CDR3: CASSLDGVLGEKLFF. In DNA form, the CDR3 reads TGTGCCAGCAGCTTAGATGGGGTATTGGGTGAAAAACTGTTTTTT. Combining the CDR3 with reference TRBV7-9 and TRBJ1-4 gives the whole variable domain DTGVSQNPRHKITKRGQNVTFRCDPISEHNRLYWYRQTLGQGPEFLTYFQNEAQLEKSRLLSDRFSAERPKGSFSTLEIQRTEQGDSAMYLCASSLDGVLGEKLFFGSGTQLSVL.

The V call is TRBV10-3, the J call TRBJ2-4; D is unresolved. V was pared by 0 bases and J by 5 bases, with 5 bases between. CDR1 ENHRY and CDR2 SYGVKD come from the germline V gene. This CDR3 is built from 13 residues. The CDR3 protein is CAISESAENIQYF. CDR3 sequence (DNA): TGTGCCATCAGTGAGTCGGCAGAAAACATTCAGTACTTC.

This clonotype has more than one count but fewer than ten. The chain carries TRBV4-3 and TRBJ1-4; 10 bases map to TRBD1. Germline assignment: CDR1 LGHNA and CDR2 YSLEER. J was trimmed by 4 bases and V by 4 bases; bases with no gene match: 9. This CDR3 region has 17 residues. In DNA, the CDR3 is TGCGCCAGCAGCCCAGATGGGGACAGGGGCCATAATGAAAAACTGTTTTTT. Protein: CASSPDGDRGHNEKLFF.

This chain joins TRBV11-2 and TRBJ1-2; tentatively, D is TRBD1 (6 bases). This CDR3 has 16 amino acids. Germline V lookup: CDR1 SGHAT, CDR2 FQNNGV. Trimming cost V 1 base and J 8 bases, with 20 bases left between them. CDR3 protein: CASSLVPEQGLRGYTF. Written as DNA, the CDR3 is TGTGCCAGCAGCTTAGTTCCGGAACAGGGTTTGAGGGGCTACACCTTC.

The chain has TRBV28 and TRBJ2-5; the D is unclear. This CDR3 contains 14 residues. Germline lookup yields CDR1 MDHEN and CDR2 SYDVKM. Trimming stripped 6 bases from V and 1 base from J, with 12 bases between. This CDR3 reads CASSQGRFQETQYF. CDR3 DNA sequence: TGTGCCAGCAGCCAAGGACGGTTCCAAGAGACCCAGTACTTC.